The sample holds many counts of the clone carrying this T cell receptor beta chain. This sample is part of a study of human T cells and chemical hapten exposure. TCRdb re-called the RACE reads with MiXCR, one entry per CDR3 protein. The sample holds around 69,000 distinct CDR3 sequences; roughly 9.2% are singletons and the top ten take more than 2.5%. Time point defined: patch test 1, 2 weeks after DPC sensitization. Stated treatment: therapeutic diphenylcyclopropenone sensitization with weekly scalp DPC. Germline V lookup: CDR1 DFQATT, CDR2 SNEGSKA (reference sequence). The CDR3 loop spans 13 amino acids.

The sample here was whole blood, taken in connection with sensitization to the hapten diphenylcyclopropenone (DPC). This clonotype was sampled from a woman aged 40 to 49 with alopecia areata. Some clones in this sample may be carry-over from other donors' samples. The chain carries TRBV20-1 and TRBJ2-4, with D perhaps matching TRBD1 or TRBD2 (6 bases each). CDR3 bases: TGCAGCGCGAGACAGGAGGGCAAAAACATTCAGTACTTC. Its translation is CSARQEGKNIQYF.